The source of this T cell receptor (beta chain) is a study of T cells in Graves' hyperthyroidism and ophthalmopathy. Patients having uncontrolled infection, another autoimmune disease, pregnancy or lactation were not included. Orbital computed tomography and thyroid ultrasound, together with serum TRAb and thyroxine and clinical symptoms, were used for diagnoses. Out of roughly 10 ml of fresh peripheral blood came the PBMCs. This clonotype was counted ten times or more. TCR beta CDR3 region amplification was performed from RNA transcripts. The HTBI set primed first-round TCR CDR3 RT-PCR. MiXCR, run by TCRdb on the multiplex PCR reads, gives a single entry per CDR3 protein. The top ten clones hold around 11% of a sample with roughly 500,000 distinct CDR3 sequences, around a quarter of them seen once. The TCR sequence derives from a woman aged 25 to 39 with Graves' ophthalmopathy. Sequencing input: blood.

The CDR3 DNA reads TGTGCCAGCAGTTCCCCCACCGCGTCCTACGAGCAGTACTTC. Translated: CASSSPTASYEQYF. This rearrangement joins TRBV6-5 to TRBJ2-7; D unclear. V lost 4 bases to trimming and J lost 1 base, with 11 bases between them. The CDR3 has 14 residues. Germline V lookup: CDR1 MNHEY, CDR2 SVGAGI.